The TCR beta chain described here comes from a study of blood T cell repertoires in COVID-19. Study-wide context: From the United States, Italy and Spain came samples of acute and convalescent COVID-19. T cells, B-cell-depleted T cells, or PBMCs supplied cDNA or gDNA.

Followed longitudinally, the Seattle patients had been enrolled during active infection. V dropped 5 bases and J dropped 4; count of bases not matched to a gene: 7. The CDR3 has 14 residues. The V gene's germline CDR1 is MNHEY and CDR2 SMNVEV (reference sequence). TCRdb's copy holds only in-frame clones and misses some; the assay was immunoSEQ multiplex PCR. The data hold 410,000 or so clones, with about 89% observed a single time. This TCR was sampled from a woman aged 40 to 50 with COVID-19, enrolled during active disease. The sequenced sample consisted of peripheral blood. This chain links TRBV27 with TRBJ1-1, with 7 bases aligning to TRBD1. As DNA, the CDR3 is TGTGCCAGCAGTATCCTACAGGGGAGCACTGAAGCTTTCTTT. Translating gives CASSILQGSTEAFF.